These 4 T cell receptor beta chains came from one sample sequenced in a study of T cells expressing NK-cell markers. One entry per CDR3 protein, without DNA, is what TCRdb gives after re-calling the 5' RACE reads. Its listing shows about 260,000 distinct CDR3 sequences. The sequenced material came from blood T cells: a sorted CD56 or NKG2C T cell subset, CD4+ or CD8+ T cells, or bulk PBMC T cells (not recorded which). The receptors here all came from a woman aged 18-70 years in good health.

The rearrangement links TRBV11-2 to TRBJ2-1; TCRdb gives TRBD2 as the D gene, but with no DNA this cannot be confirmed. CDR1 is SGHAT and CDR2 is FQNNGV in the germline V gene. The CDR3 runs to 15 residues. CDR3 loop: CASSFLAGAYNEQFF.

The CDR3 loop reads CASSPQGVLGTEAFF. The J gene is TRBJ1-1, the V gene TRBV9; the D call from TCRdb, TRBD1, cannot be confirmed without DNA. Germline CDR1 and CDR2: SGDLS and YYNGEE. This CDR3 comprises 15 residues.

The rearrangement links TRBV6-5 to TRBJ1-2. This CDR3 contains 13 residues. The germline V gene encodes CDR1 MNHEY and CDR2 SVGAGI. The CDR3: CASSYGSISGYTF.

The V call is TRBV29-1, the J call TRBJ2-5; checking the TCRdb D call of TRBD2 is not possible without DNA. The germline gives CDR1 SQVTM, CDR2 ANQGSEA. The CDR3 has 12 amino acids. The CDR3 sequence: CSVERGSETQYF.